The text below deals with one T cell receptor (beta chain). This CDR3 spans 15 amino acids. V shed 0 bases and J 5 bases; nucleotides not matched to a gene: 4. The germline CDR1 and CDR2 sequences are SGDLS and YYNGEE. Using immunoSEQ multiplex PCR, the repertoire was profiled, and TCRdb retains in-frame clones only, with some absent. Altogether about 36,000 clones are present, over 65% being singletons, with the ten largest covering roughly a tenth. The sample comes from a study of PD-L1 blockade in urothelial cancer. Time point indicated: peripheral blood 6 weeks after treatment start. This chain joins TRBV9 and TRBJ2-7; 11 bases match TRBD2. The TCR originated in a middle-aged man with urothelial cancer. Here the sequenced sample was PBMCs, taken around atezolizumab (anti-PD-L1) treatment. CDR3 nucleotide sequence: TGTGCCAGCAGCGTAGATACTAGCGGGAGAAACGAGCAGTACTTC. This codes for CASSVDTSGRNEQYF.